The clone carrying this TCR beta chain was seen only once. Its antigen is as yet unknown. Profiled with immunoSEQ multiplex PCR; TCRdb holds only in-frame clones, not every one. The table records 85,000 to 100,000 clones, around 93% of them present only once. The data stem from a study of graft-versus-host responses after intestinal transplantation. Study-level results: High graft-versus-host to host-versus-graft clonal ratios were found in allografts of patients who had graft-donor T cell macrochimerism.

Germline-derived CDR1 and CDR2 are SGHNT and YENEEA. The CDR3 has 16 amino acids. With 3 bases removed from V and 4 bases from J, the gap between germline ends came to 17 bases. The source was unstimulated CD8+ T cells sorted from spleen or lymph node cells, collected before transplant. The sequence was obtained from a human donor who was the organ donor for an intestinal transplant. V usage is TRBV11-3 and J usage is TRBJ2-3; tentatively, D is TRBD2 (7 bases). The CDR3 nucleotides are TGTGCCAGCAGCTTTGAAAGCGGGACAAATTCAGATACGCAGTATTTT. Amino acid sequence: CASSFESGTNSDTQYF. Based on the CDR3 plus reference TRBV11-3 and TRBJ2-3, the full variable domain is EAGVVQSPRYKIIEKKQPVAFWCNPISGHNTLYWYLQNLGQGPELLIRYENEEAVDDSQLPKDRFSAERLKGVDSTLKIQPAELGDSAVYLCASSFESGTNSDTQYFGPGTRLTVL.